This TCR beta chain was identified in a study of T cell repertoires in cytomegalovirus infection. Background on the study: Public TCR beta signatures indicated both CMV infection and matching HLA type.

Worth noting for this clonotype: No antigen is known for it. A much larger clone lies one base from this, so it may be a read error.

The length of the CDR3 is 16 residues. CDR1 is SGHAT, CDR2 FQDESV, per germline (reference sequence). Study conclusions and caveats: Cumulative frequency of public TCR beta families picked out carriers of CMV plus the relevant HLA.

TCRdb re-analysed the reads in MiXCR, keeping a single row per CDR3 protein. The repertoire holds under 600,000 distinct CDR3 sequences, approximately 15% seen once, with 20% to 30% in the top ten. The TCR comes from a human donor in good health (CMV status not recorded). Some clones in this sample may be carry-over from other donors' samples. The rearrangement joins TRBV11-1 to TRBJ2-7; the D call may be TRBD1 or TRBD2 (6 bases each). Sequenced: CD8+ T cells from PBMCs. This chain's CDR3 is CSSSLTGDTGGDEQYF. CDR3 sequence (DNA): TGTTCCAGCAGCTTAACGGGGGACACAGGAGGGGACGAGCAGTACTTC.